This T cell receptor (beta chain) was profiled in a study of T cell clones after liver transplantation. The wider study: Samples came from ITN030ST, which attempted immunosuppression withdrawal within 2 years of liver transplantation. Blood was drawn pre-transplant, before withdrawal, and after full or failed withdrawal.

Sequencing was performed with immunoSEQ multiplex PCR; in TCRdb, only in-frame clones are kept and a portion is missing. The table lists 65,000 to 90,000 clones, roughly nine tenths of them singletons. CDR3 size: 15 residues. V lost 3 bases, J lost 2 bases, and 13 bases lay in between. Per germline, CDR1 ENHRY and CDR2 SYGVKD. The sample consisted of CD4+ T cells from blood, taken before liver transplant. The receptor comes from a human donor who received a liver transplant. The rearrangement uses TRBV10-3 and TRBJ2-5, with a tentative D call TRBD2 (6 bases). The CDR3 region is CAISDPGTPQETQYF. CDR3 bases: TGTGCCATCAGTGACCCGGGGACTCCACAAGAGACCCAGTACTTC.